The entry below gives a single TCR beta chain sequence along with its context. Its antigen has not been determined. Qualities for individual bases were not recorded, and no much larger clone is one base off. This entry is derived from a study of Graves' ophthalmopathy and Graves' hyperthyroidism listed by TCRdb under 2018. At the level of the whole study: A patient counted as having stable hyperthyroidism if there was no progression to ophthalmopathy within 18 months of follow-up. To tell Graves' ophthalmopathy apart from Graves' hyperthyroidism, and to predict which patients would progress to ophthalmopathy, the study relied on TCR beta repertoire signatures. In total, around 140 blood samples were TCR-sequenced: fewer than 50 ophthalmopathy, some 75 hyperthyroidism and some 17 hyperthyroidism-to-ophthalmopathy patients. To explore V-J signatures that separate ophthalmopathy from hyperthyroidism, a discovery set of about a hundred patients was enrolled, consisting of roughly 45 with ophthalmopathy and 55 to 65 with stable hyperthyroidism. An independent validation cohort comprised around 19 hyperthyroidism patients and around 16 patients who later progressed from hyperthyroidism to ophthalmopathy. In five to seven hyperthyroidism patients, T-cell repertoires of thyroid tissue and blood were compared. Following sample collection, hyperthyroidism patients were given methimazole at a starting dose of 30 mg daily, and ophthalmopathy patients were given high-dose intravenous methylprednisolone.

Patients with hyperthyroidism were aged 18 to 65 years, had been newly diagnosed, and had a disease duration of less than 2 months. Patients with other autoimmune diseases, uncontrolled infections, pregnancy or lactation were excluded from the study. Clinical symptoms, serum thyroxine, TRAb, thyroid ultrasound and orbital computed tomography formed the basis of the diagnosis. Trizol reagent was used to extract the total RNA, and its quality was then checked on an Agilent 2100 Bioanalyzer. Paper-wide results and their limitations: No statistical method was used to predetermine the sample size, and group allocation was not hidden from the investigators. Ophthalmopathy was separated from stable hyperthyroidism by the 13-signature model with about 90% sensitivity and roughly 82% specificity in cross-validation and with 80%/75% in the test set. In validation, the model predicted ophthalmopathy progression with more than 55% sensitivity and about 77% specificity; about a dozen predicted patients were CT-confirmed with GO in a median of approximately 6.5 months. Most of the expanded thyroid clonotypes with a frequency above 0.001 were also detected in blood, and it was suggested that the thyroid immune response may be reflected by blood repertoires.

Per the germline V gene, SGHTA is the CDR1 and FQGTGA is the CDR2. The CDR3 covers 14 residues, taking in both the cysteine and the phenylalanine. Only the CDR3 DNA stays, 42 bases, in frame from base 1. V gives up 0 bases and J gives up 3 bases, and the segment between their germline ends measures 9 bases. For repertoire sequencing, TCR beta CDR3 regions were amplified from RNA transcripts. The first round of RT-PCR was done with HTBI primers and the Qiagen OneStep RT-PCR kit, and was followed by a second round of multiplex PCR, then size selection and purification. Sequencing of the libraries was carried out on an Illumina HiSeq2000 in paired-end mode with 100 bp reads. The published analysis was carried out like this. SOAPnuke was used to process the reads, removing any read that contained adapters or uncalled bases, had a mean Phred below 15, or lacked an exact match to the constant primer or identifier. COPE v1.2.5 was used to merge the high-quality paired reads. Unique nucleotide sequences were defined as clonotypes and aligned to IMGT TRB V, D and J references using MiTCR v1.1. Analysis was restricted to V-J combinations with a frequency above 0.0001, which covered 98% to 99.2% of repertoires. For each V-J combination, a TCR clonal expansion and chaos score was defined as F50 clonal expansion divided by the chaos observed in the TCRdist matrix. Features were reduced by Welch's t-statistics and random forest to roughly 14 V-J combinations, which fed a naive Bayes classifier. The similarity between thyroid and blood repertoires was quantified using the Morisita-Horn index. Starting from the raw public reads, TCRdb applied fastp trimming at Q25, assembled clones with MiXCR and retained in-frame beta chains. Rows with a matching CDR3 protein are joined into one entry that keeps the most common DNA and genes. The V and J calls and clone size come from TCRdb's table, not from the authors' own analysis. The sample has 1 million to 1.3 million distinct CDR3 sequences on record, 35% to 40% of them singletons. The ten top clones hold 11% of the sample.

This receptor was taken from an adult man with Graves' hyperthyroidism. The chain was built from TRBV7-3 and TRBJ2-7, with no confidently assigned D gene. Sequencing used peripheral blood or thyroid tissue (not recorded which). Here is the DNA: TGTGCCAGCAGCTTAACATACAGTCTCTACGAGCAGTACTTC. The encoded protein is CASSLTYSLYEQYF.